This TCR beta chain was recorded in a study of T cells after yellow fever vaccination. This clonotype was seen only a few times. One entry per CDR3 protein results from TCRdb running MiXCR on the 5' RACE reads. The table has around 300,000 distinct CDR3 sequences, approximately 4% seen once; the top ten hold roughly 24%. The CDR3 contains 15 residues. The junction had 7 bases not matched to a gene; V was cut back by 6 bases and J by 6 bases. Germline V lookup: CDR1 SGHTA, CDR2 FQGNSA. This clonotype was sampled from a man between 18 and 29 years old who received the YFV17D yellow fever vaccine. The chain links TRBV7-2 to TRBJ2-3; 12 bases match TRBD2. Here the sequenced sample was PBMCs, taken 5 days after the yellow fever booster vaccination. CDR3 in amino acids: CASRLTSGGFDTQYF. CDR3 sequence (DNA): TGTGCCAGCAGGTTAACTAGCGGGGGGTTTGATACGCAGTATTTT.